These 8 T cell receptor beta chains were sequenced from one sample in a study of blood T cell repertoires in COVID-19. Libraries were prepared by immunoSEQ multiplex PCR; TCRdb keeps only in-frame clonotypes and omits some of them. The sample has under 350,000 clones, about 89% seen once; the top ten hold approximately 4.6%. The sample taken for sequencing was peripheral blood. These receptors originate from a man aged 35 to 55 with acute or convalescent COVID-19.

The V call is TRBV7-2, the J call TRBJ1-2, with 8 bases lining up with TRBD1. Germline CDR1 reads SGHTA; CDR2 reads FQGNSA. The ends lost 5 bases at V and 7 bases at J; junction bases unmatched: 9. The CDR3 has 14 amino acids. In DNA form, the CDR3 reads TGTGCCAGCAGCCCTCGGCAGGGGGCCGGTGGCTACACCTTC. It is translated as CASSPRQGAGGYTF. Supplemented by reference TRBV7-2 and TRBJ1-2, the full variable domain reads GAGVSQSPSNKVTEKGKDVELRCDPISGHTALYWYRQSLGQGLEFLIYFQGNSAPDKSGLPSDRFSAERTGGSVSTLTIQRTQQEDSAVYLCASSPRQGAGGYTFGSGTRLTVV.

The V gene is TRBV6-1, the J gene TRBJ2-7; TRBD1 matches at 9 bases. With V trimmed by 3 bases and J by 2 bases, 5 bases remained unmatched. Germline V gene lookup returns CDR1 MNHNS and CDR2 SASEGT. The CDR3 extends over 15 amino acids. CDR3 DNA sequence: TGTGCCAGCAGTGAGACAGGGGGATTCCCCTACGAGCAGTACTTC. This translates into CASSETGGFPYEQYF.

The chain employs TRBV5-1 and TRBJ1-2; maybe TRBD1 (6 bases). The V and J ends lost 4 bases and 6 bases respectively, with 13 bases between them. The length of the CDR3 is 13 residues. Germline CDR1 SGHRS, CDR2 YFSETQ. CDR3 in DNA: TGCGCCAGCAGCCCTGAACAGGGTAATGGCTACACCTTC. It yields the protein CASSPEQGNGYTF. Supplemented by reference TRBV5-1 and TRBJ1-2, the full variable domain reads KAGVTQTPRYLIKTRGQQVTLSCSPISGHRSVSWYQQTPGQGLQFLFEYFSETQRNKGNFPGRFSGRQFSNSRSEMNVSTLELGDSALYLCASSPEQGNGYTFGSGTRLTVV.

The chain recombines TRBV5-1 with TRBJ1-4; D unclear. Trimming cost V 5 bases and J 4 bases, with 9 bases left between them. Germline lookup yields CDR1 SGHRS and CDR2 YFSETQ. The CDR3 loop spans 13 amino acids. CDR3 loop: CASRFQFNEKLFF. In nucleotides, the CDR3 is TGCGCCAGCAGATTTCAGTTTAATGAAAAACTGTTTTTT.

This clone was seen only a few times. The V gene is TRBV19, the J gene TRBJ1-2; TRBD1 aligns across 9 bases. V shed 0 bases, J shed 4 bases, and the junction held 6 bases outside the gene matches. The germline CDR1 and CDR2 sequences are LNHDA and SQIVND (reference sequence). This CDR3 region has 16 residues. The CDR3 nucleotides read TGTGCCAGTAGTATAGAGGCGGGACAGGGCGCCTATGGCTACACCTTC. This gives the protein CASSIEAGQGAYGYTF.

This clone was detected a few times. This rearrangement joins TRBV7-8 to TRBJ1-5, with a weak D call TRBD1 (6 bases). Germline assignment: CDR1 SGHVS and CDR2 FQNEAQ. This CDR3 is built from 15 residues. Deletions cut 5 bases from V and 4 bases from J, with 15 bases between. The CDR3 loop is CASSLLQGKNQPQHF. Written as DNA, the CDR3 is TGTGCCAGCAGCCTTTTGCAGGGGAAGAATCAGCCCCAGCATTTT.

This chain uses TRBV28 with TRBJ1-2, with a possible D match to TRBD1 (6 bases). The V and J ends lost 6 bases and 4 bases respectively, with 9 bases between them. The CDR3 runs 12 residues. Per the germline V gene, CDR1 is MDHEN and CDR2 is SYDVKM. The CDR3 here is CASRGGVYGYTF. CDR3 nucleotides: TGTGCCAGCAGAGGGGGAGTCTATGGCTACACCTTC.

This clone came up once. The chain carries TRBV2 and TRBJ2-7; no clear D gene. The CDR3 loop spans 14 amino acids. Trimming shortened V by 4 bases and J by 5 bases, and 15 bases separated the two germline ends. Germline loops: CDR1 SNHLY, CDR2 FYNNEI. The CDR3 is CASSVLGTPDEQYF. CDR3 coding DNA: TGTGCCAGCAGTGTTCTGGGCACGCCTGACGAGCAGTACTTC. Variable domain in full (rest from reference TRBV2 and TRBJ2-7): EPEVTQTPSHQVTQMGQEVILRCVPISNHLYFYWYRQILGQKVEFLVSFYNNEISEKSEIFDDQFSVERPDGSNFTLKIRSTKLEDSAMYFCASSVLGTPDEQYFGPGTRLTVT.